This T cell receptor (beta chain) came from a study of long-term antiretroviral therapy in people with HIV. Study-level findings and limits: Diversity rose after ART but stayed below transplant donor controls.

In the case of this clone: Its antigen is unknown.

Each participant with HIV received care in the United States. The authors ran the immunoSEQ assay, v3.0, at survey level. Here immunoSEQ multiplex PCR was the method, and the copy in TCRdb shows in-frame clones only, minus some. Among roughly 16,000 clones listed, 94% were seen once. The clonotype originates from a woman aged 45-65 years with HIV. Specimen: unsorted PBMCs, collected roughly 6.4 years after starting antiretroviral therapy.

The CDR3 DNA is TGTGCCAGCAGCTTAGTCAGGGCGTCTGGAAACACCATATATTTT. It encodes CASSLVRASGNTIYF. The chain combines TRBV13 with TRBJ1-3, with a possible D match to TRBD1 (5 bases). V was clipped by 1 base and J by 1 base, with 8 bases between them. This CDR3 region has 15 residues. The germline V gene has CDR1 PRHDT and CDR2 FYEKMQ (reference sequence).